This T cell receptor beta chain was recovered during a study of T cell responses to AZD1222 COVID-19 vaccine. This table comes from immunoSEQ multiplex PCR, and its TCRdb copy is limited to in-frame clones, with some not included. The sample shows over 100,000 clones, 91% of them seen only once. Per germline, CDR1 SGHTA and CDR2 FQGNSA. The CDR3 is made up of 12 amino acids. The V end lost 0 bases, the J end lost 4 bases, and 1 base lay between the germline ends. This TCR was recovered from an adult in good health. Sequenced here: peripheral blood, sampled on day 0 of AZD1222 vaccination. This rearrangement joins TRBV7-2 to TRBJ1-3; D gene uncertain. CDR3 nucleotides: TGTGCCAGCAGCTTAGCGGGAAACACCATATATTTT. This encodes CASSLAGNTIYF.